This T cell receptor (beta chain) was sequenced for a study of shared clonotypes between healthy human individuals. Points on this clone: Its antigen is still unknown.

General study findings and limits: Incomplete sequencing of sorted subsets was indicated by rarefaction despite large depth.

CD45RO negativity and positive selection for CCR7 defined naive CD8 cells, a population that excluded terminally differentiated effector memory CD45RA+ cells. The donors, healthy adults who were HIV-negative, had experienced no recent acute infections or vaccinations. The donors, all of them Caucasian adults, lived in Nashville, Tennessee. Germline assignment: CDR1 SGHNT and CDR2 YENEEA. Trimming at V came to 5 bases and at J to 4 bases, leaving 10 bases not matched to a gene. The CDR3 sequence is 16 residues long. Per the original methods: ImmunoSEQ gave junction-only sequences without quality scores, so filtering differed. Measured with immunoSEQ multiplex PCR; TCRdb has only the in-frame clones, and not every one. The D gene and trimming were derived from the DNA, and the V and J assignments and clone size from that table. The table records about 2.1 million clones, over 85% of them present only once.

Sequenced material: naive CD8+ T cells from PBMCs. The clonotype was recovered from a man aged 18 to 29 in good health. Some clones in this sample may be carry-over from other donors' samples. The chain employs TRBV11-3 and TRBJ2-3; 9 bases match TRBD1. This chain's CDR3 is CASSLEPGQGPDTQYF. CDR3 sequence (DNA): TGTGCCAGCAGCCTGGAACCGGGACAGGGACCAGATACGCAGTATTTT.